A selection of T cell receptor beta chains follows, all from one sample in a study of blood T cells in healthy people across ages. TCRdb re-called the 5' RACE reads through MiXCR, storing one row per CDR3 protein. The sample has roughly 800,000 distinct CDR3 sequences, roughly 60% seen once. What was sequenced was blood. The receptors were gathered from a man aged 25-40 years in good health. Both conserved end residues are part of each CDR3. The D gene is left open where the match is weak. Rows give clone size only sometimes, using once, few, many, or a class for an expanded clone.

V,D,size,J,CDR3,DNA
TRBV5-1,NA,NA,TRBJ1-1,CASSVPDLGTEAFF,TGCGCCAGCAGCGTGCCCGATCTGGGCACTGAAGCTTTCTTT
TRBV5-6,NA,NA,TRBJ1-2,CASSYRSGTTGNGYTF,TGTGCCAGCAGCTACCGGTCAGGGACCACAGGGAATGGCTACACCTTC
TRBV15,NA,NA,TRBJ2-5,CATSRDSGTRETQYF,TGTGCCACCAGCAGAGACAGTGGGACGAGGGAGACCCAGTACTTC
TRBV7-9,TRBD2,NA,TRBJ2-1,CASSTSGISNEQFF,TGTGCCAGCTCGACTAGCGGGATTTCGAATGAGCAGTTCTTC
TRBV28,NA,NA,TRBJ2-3,CASRPPGNTDTQYF,TGTGCCAGCCGCCCCCCGGGGAACACAGATACGCAGTATTTT
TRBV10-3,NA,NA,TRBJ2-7,CAIRSGTQSYEQYF,TGTGCCATCAGATCCGGGACTCAGTCCTACGAGCAGTACTTC
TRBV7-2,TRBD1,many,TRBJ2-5,CASSSGQGGETQYF,TGTGCTAGCAGCTCGGGACAGGGGGGAGAGACCCAGTACTTC
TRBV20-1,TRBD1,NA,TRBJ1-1,CSAHRGLPRNTEAFF,TGCAGTGCTCACAGGGGGCTCCCGAGGAACACTGAAGCTTTCTTT
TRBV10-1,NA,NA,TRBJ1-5,CASSPGKAGNQPQHF,TGCGCCAGCAGCCCAGGGAAGGCCGGCAATCAGCCCCAGCATTTT
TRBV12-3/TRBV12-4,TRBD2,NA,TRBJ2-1,CASTLAGAQGEQFF,TGTGCCAGCACCTTAGCGGGGGCCCAGGGTGAGCAGTTCTTC
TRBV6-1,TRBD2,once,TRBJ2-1,CASRPTGTSGRIWSYNEQFF,TGTGCCAGCAGACCCACTGGGACTAGCGGGCGAATTTGGTCCTACAATGAGCAGTTCTTC
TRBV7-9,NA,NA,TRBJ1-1,CASSVSESHTEAFF,TGTGCCAGCAGCGTATCGGAAAGCCACACTGAAGCTTTCTTT
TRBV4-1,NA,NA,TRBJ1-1,CASSQELWAEAFF,TGCGCCAGCAGCCAAGAGCTGTGGGCTGAAGCTTTCTTT
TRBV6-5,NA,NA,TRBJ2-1,CASSYSTESQETQFF,TGTGCCAGCAGTTACTCGACGGAGAGCCAAGAGACCCAGTTCTTC
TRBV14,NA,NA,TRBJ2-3,CASSPESYTQYF,TGTGCCAGCAGCCCGGAGTCTTATACGCAGTATTTT
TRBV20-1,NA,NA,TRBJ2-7,CSASKSGIPGEQYF,TGCAGTGCTAGTAAAAGCGGTATCCCGGGGGAGCAGTACTTC
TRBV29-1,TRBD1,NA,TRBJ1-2,CSVYTTGGAGYTF,TGCAGCGTTTACACCACAGGGGGCGCTGGCTACACCTTC
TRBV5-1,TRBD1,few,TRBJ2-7,CASRTGDEQYF,TGCGCCAGCAGAACAGGGGACGAGCAGTACTTC
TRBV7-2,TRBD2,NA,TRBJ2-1,CASSLFGGGVPSNEQFF,TGTGCCAGCAGCTTATTCGGCGGGGGGGTGCCCAGCAATGAGCAGTTCTTC
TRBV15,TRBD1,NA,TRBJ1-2,CATSSNIGTGTAYGYTF,TGTGCCACCAGCTCTAATATAGGGACCGGGACAGCTTATGGCTACACCTTC
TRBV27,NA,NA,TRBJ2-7,CASSQTIGYEQYF,TGTGCCAGCAGTCAAACTATTGGCTACGAGCAGTACTTC
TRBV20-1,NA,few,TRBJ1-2,CSAPSSGYGYTF,TGCAGTGCTCCCAGTTCTGGCTATGGCTACACCTTC
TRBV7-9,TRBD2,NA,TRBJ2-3,CASRVSSGNTDTQYF,TGTGCCAGCAGAGTATCTAGCGGGAACACAGATACGCAGTATTTT
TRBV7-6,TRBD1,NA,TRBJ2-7,CASSIAPYRGTGISYEQYF,TGTGCCAGCAGCATCGCCCCTTACCGAGGGACAGGGATCTCCTACGAGCAGTACTTC
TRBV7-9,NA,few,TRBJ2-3,CASSLERPDTQYF,TGTGCCAGCAGCTTAGAGCGACCAGATACGCAGTATTTT
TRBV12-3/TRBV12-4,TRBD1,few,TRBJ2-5,CASSQDGTGDETQYF,TGTGCCAGCAGCCAAGATGGGACAGGGGACGAGACCCAGTACTTC
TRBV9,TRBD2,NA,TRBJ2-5,CASSVQSGASGGREAQYF,TGTGCCAGCAGCGTACAATCAGGAGCTAGCGGGGGCCGGGAGGCCCAGTACTTC
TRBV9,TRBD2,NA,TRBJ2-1,CASRPPGLASYNEQFF,TGTGCCAGCCGTCCCCCCGGACTAGCCTCCTACAATGAGCAGTTCTTC
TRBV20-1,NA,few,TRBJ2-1,CSARDSRSGYNEQFF,TGCAGTGCTAGAGATAGCAGGTCTGGCTACAATGAGCAGTTCTTC
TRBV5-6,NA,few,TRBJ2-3,CASSLAWESMGWGQYF,TGTGCCAGCAGCTTGGCTTGGGAATCGATGGGGTGGGGGCAGTATTTT
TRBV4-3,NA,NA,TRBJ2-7,CASSQDSSGFDEQYF,TGCGCCAGCAGCCAAGATTCGTCAGGGTTTGACGAGCAGTACTTC
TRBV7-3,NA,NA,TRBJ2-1,CASSLLPSAYNEQFF,TGTGCCAGCAGCTTATTGCCCTCCGCCTACAATGAGCAGTTCTTC
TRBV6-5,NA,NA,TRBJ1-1,CASSRPRGGDTEAFF,TGTGCCAGCAGTCGCCCCCGGGGGGGAGACACTGAAGCTTTCTTT
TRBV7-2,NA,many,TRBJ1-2,CASSLFGGALNYGYTF,TGTGCCAGCAGCTTGTTTGGGGGGGCCCTAAACTATGGCTACACCTTC
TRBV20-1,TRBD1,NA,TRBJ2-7,CSAAIRQGSYEQYF,TGCAGTGCTGCAATCCGACAGGGGTCTTACGAGCAGTACTTC
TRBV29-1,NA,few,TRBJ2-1,CSVPRADEQFF,TGCAGCGTCCCCCGGGCAGATGAGCAGTTCTTC
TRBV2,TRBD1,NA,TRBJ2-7,CATSGQTSYEQYF,TGTGCCACCTCGGGACAGACCTCCTACGAGCAATACTTC